This paragraph reports one TCR beta chain. Its specificity is unknown. The data belong to a study of shared clonotypes between healthy human individuals. Study as a whole: Each donor's CD8 memory used one plate, CD8 naive two, each CD4 subset three. General study findings and limits: A generally larger estimated richness was seen in naive subsets than in memory subsets. Represented diversity (both genetic and exposure-history) was limited by the small number of donors.

V lost 6 bases, J lost 1 base, and 19 bases lay in between. The germline V gene has CDR1 SGHRS and CDR2 YFSETQ. The CDR3 loop spans 16 amino acids. Genomic DNA of every subset was divided equally among multiple immunoSEQ plates. Profiled with immunoSEQ multiplex PCR; TCRdb holds only in-frame clones, not every one. The table records a few million clones, around 90% of them present only once. Sample: naive CD4+ T cells sorted from blood. Specified subset: CD45RA+ positively selected. The rearrangement uses TRBV5-1 and TRBJ2-5; D is possibly TRBD2 (7 bases). This TCR was sampled from a man younger than 30 in good health. CDR3 region: CASTRGGGAFQETQYF. DNA of the CDR3: TGCGCCAGCACGCGAGGTGGGGGGGCCTTCCAAGAGACCCAGTACTTC.